This record covers a single TCR beta chain. The specificity of this receptor is unknown. Base qualities are not at hand, and no much larger clone is one base apart. TCRbeta CDR3 regions were amplified from genomic DNA by means of the immunoSEQ Assay, a bias-controlled multiplex PCR. The authors processed their data as follows. The number of nucleated cells in each sample was estimated from the amplification of reference gene primers within the assay. To quantify the absolute abundance of each unique TCRbeta CDR3 rearrangement, sequence reads were collapsed and filtered. Productive Simpson clonality was computed per sample as the square root of Simpson's diversity index over productive rearrangements. Sourced from immuneACCESS, this table was stored by TCRdb with only in-frame sequences that have V and J called. A share of the clones is absent; for the studies checked, an unresolved V gene accounts for under half, and the remainder has no known explanation. V and J calls and clone size come straight from that table; D and trimming were deduced from the DNA. This sample holds some 160,000 clones; 80% to 90% were observed only once. Approximately 3% of the sample is in the top ten clones.

These data come from a study of blood T cell repertoires in COVID-19 (dated by TCRdb to the early 2020s). For the study in its entirety: Collaborator samples came from the United States, Italy and Spain and covered acute and convalescent phases of COVID-19. The material from the prospective study consisted of cDNA or gDNA derived from T cells, B-cell-depleted T cells, or PBMCs. The dataset comprised deeply sampled blood TCRbeta repertoires from subjects exposed to, actively infected with, or recovered from COVID-19. The repertoires were released in a freely available public database meant as a resource for research on the immune response to SARS-CoV-2. The samples were drawn from the first 160 participants of the ongoing ImmuneRACE study and from 1,254 subjects provided by 6 global collaborators. Sample metadata almost always included a de-identified subject ID, COVID-19 status, age in years and sex. Where available, HLA class I and class II types were taken from metadata supplied by the sample provider and were not determined by assay-based typing. Points the paper makes about the study in general: The amount of clinical and demographic metadata varied by source and participant and was provided uncurated.

Taken from cysteine to phenylalanine, the CDR3 has 19 residues. The sequence is cut down to CDR3 DNA, 57 bases in frame from base 1. V sheds 0 bases and J sheds 4 bases, leaving 22 bases between their ends. The CDR1 and CDR2 encoded by the germline V gene are ENHRY and SYGVKD. The collaborating institutions used their own protocols to collect whole blood in K2EDTA tubes. Collaborator samples were shipped for TCRbeta analysis as frozen whole blood, isolated PBMCs, or DNA extracted from either sample type. Sequences were obtained from peripheral blood. The V and J segments used are TRBV10-3 and TRBJ2-1; TRBD1 is a weak D gene call, 6 bases matching. The sequence was collected from a woman in her sixties with active COVID-19. The DNA reads as follows: TGTGCCATCAGTGAGTCGAAGCGGACAGCTAAAAAGTTTTACAATGAGCAGTTCTTC. Its translation is CAISESKRTAKKFYNEQFF.